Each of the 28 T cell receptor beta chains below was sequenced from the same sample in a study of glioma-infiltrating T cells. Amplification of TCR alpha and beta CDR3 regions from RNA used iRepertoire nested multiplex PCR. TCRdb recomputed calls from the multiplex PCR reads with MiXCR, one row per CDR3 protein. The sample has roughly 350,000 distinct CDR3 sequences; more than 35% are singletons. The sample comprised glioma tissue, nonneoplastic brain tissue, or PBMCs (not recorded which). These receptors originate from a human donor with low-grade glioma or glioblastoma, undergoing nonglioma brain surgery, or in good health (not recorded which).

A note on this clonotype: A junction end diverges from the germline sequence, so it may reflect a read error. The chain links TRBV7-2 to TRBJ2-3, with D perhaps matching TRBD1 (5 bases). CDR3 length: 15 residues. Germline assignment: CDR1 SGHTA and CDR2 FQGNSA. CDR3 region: CASSPRQGYTYTQYF. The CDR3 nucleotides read TGTGCCAGCAGCCCCCGGCAGGGTTACACATATACGCAGTATTTT.

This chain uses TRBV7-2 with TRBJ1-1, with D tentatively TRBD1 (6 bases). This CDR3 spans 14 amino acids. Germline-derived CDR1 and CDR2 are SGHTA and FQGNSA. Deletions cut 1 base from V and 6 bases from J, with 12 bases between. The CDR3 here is CASSLDWGAAEAFF. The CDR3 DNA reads TGTGCCAGCAGCTTAGATTGGGGGGCGGCTGAAGCTTTCTTT. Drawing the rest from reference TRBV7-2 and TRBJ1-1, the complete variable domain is GAGVSQSPSNKVTEKGKDVELRCDPISGHTALYWYRQSLGQGLEFLIYFQGNSAPDKSGLPSDRFSAERTGGSVSTLTIQRTQQEDSAVYLCASSLDWGAAEAFFGQGTRLTVV.

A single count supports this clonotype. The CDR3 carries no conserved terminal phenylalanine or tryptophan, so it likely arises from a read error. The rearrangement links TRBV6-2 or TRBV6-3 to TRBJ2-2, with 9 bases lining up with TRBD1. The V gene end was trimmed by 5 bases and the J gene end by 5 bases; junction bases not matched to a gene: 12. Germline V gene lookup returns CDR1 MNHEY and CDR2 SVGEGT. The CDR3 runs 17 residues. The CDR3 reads CASSDSLTGGLTGELFL. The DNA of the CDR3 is TGTGCCAGCAGTGATTCCTTGACAGGGGGTTTGACCGGGGAGCTGTTTCTT.

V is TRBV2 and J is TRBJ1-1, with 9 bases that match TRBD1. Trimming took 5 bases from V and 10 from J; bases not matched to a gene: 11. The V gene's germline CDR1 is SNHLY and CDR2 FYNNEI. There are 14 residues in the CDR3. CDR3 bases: TGTGCCAGCAGTCTGACAGGGGGAAGTGTGCCAGCTTTCTTT. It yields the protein CASSLTGGSVPAFF.

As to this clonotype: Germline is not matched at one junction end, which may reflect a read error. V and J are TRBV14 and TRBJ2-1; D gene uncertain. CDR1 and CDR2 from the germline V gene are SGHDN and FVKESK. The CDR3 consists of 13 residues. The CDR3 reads CASSQENYNKQFF. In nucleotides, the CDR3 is TGTGCCAGCAGCCAAGAGAACTACAATAAGCAGTTCTTC.

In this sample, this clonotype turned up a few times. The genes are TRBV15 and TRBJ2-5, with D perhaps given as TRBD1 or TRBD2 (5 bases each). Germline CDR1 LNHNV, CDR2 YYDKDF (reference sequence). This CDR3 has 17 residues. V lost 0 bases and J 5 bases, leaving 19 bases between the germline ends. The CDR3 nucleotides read TGTGCCACCAGCAGAGATCCCCGATCATGGGACCGGGAGACCCAGTACTTC. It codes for CATSRDPRSWDRETQYF.

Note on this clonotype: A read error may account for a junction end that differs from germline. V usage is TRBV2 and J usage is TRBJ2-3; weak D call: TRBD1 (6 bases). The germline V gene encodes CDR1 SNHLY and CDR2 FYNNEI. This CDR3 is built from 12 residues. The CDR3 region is CAGRGSTDAQYF. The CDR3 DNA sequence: TGTGCCGGCAGGGGCAGCACAGATGCGCAGTATTTT. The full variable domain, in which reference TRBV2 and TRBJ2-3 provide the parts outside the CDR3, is EPEVTQTPSHQVTQMGQEVILRCVPISNHLYFYWYRQILGQKVEFLVSFYNNEISEKSEIFDDQFSVERPDGSNFTLKIRSTKLEDSAMYFCAGRGSTDAQYFGPGTRLTVL.

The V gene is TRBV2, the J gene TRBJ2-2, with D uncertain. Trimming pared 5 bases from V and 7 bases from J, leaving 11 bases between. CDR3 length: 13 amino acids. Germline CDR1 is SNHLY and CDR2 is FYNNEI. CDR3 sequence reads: CASSSQMGGELFF. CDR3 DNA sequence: TGTGCCAGCAGTTCCCAGATGGGCGGGGAGCTGTTTTTT.

The CDR3 coding sequence is TGTGCCAGCGAGGACAGGGGCACCGAGCAGTACTTC. It is translated as CASEDRGTEQYF. The chain is built from TRBV25-1 and TRBJ2-7; 9 nucleotides align to TRBD1. The CDR3 spans 12 residues. V shed 8 bases, J shed 6 bases, and the junction held 5 bases outside the gene matches. Looked up from germline, CDR1 is MGHDK and CDR2 is SYGVNS.

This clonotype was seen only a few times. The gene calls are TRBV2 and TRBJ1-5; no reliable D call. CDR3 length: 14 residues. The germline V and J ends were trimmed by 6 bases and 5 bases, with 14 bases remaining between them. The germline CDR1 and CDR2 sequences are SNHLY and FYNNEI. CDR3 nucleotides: TGTGCCAGCAGCCAGGACGGAGAGGATCAGCCCCAGCATTTT. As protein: CASSQDGEDQPQHF.

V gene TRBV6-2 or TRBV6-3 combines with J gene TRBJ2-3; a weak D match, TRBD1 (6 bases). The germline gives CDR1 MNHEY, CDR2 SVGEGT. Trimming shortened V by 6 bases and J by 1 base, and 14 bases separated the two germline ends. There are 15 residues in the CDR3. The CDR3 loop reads CASSSRDTGTDTQYF. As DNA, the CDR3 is TGTGCCAGCAGCTCACGGGACACCGGCACAGATACGCAGTATTTT.

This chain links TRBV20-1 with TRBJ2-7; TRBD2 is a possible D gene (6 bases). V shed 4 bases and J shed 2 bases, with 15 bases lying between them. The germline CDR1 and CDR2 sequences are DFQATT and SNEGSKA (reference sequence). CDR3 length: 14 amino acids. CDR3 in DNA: TGCAGTGCTACGGGACCGCGGGGTCCCTACGAGCAGTACTTC. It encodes CSATGPRGPYEQYF.

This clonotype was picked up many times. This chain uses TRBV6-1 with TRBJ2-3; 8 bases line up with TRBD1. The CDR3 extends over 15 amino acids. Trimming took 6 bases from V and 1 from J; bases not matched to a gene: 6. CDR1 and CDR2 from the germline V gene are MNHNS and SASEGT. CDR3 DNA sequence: TGTGCCAGCAGCCCCAGGGGGCTGGGCACAGATACGCAGTATTTT. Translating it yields CASSPRGLGTDTQYF.

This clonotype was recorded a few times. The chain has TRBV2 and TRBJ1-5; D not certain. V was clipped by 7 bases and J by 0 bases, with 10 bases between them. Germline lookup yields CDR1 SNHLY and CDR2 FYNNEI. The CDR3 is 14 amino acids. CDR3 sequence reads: CASNAAHSNQPQHF. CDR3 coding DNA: TGTGCCAGCAATGCGGCTCATAGCAATCAGCCCCAGCATTTT.

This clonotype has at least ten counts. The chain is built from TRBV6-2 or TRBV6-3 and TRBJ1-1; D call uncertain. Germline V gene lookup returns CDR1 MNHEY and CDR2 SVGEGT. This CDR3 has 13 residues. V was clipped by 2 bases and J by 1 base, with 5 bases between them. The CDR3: CASSYMRNTEAFF. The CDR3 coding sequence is TGTGCCAGCAGTTACATGAGGAACACTGAAGCTTTCTTT.

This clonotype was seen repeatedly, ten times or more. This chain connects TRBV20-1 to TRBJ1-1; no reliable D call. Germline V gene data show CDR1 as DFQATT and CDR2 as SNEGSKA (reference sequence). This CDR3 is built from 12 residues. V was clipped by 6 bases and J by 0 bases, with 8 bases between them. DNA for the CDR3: TGCAGTGCCAAGCTAGTGAACACTGAAGCTTTCTTT. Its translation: CSAKLVNTEAFF.

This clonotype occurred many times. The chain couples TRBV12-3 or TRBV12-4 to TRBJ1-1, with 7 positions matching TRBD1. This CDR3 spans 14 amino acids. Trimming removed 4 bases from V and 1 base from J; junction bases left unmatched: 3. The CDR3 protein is CASSSDRANTEAFF. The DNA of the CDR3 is TGTGCCAGCAGTTCCGACAGGGCGAACACTGAAGCTTTCTTT.

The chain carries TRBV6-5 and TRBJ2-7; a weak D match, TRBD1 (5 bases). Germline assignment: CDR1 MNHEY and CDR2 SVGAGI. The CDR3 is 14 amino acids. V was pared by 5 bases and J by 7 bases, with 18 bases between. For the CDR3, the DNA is TGTGCCAGCAGTGACGGCAGGGCTCGCGAGGAGCAGTACTTC. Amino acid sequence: CASSDGRAREEQYF.

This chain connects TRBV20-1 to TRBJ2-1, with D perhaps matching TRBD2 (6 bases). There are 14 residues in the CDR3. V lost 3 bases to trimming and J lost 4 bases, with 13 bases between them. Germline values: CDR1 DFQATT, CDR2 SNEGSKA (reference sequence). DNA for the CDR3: TGCAGTGCTAGGGTAGCGGTGTTTTACAATGAGCAGTTCTTC. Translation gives CSARVAVFYNEQFF.

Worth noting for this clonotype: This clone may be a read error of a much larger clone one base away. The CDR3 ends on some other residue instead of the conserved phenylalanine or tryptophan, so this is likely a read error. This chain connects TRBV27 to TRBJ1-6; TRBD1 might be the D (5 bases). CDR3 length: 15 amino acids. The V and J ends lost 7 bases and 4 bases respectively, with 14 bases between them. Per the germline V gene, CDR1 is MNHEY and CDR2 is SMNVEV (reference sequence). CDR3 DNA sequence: TGTGCCAGCACCCCACCCGGGGGGTATAATTCACCCCTCCACTAT. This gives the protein CASTPPGGYNSPLHY.

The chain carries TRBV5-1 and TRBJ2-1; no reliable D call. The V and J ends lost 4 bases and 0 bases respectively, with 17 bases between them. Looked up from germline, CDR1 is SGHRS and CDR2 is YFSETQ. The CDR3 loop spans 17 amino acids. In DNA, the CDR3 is TGCGCCAGCAGCCTGACCCCTATTCAGAGCTCCTACAATGAGCAGTTCTTC. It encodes CASSLTPIQSSYNEQFF.

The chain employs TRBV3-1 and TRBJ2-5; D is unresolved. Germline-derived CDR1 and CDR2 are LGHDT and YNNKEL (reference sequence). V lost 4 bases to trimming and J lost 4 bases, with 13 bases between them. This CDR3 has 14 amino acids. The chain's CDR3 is CASSPISGIETQYF. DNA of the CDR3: TGTGCCAGCAGCCCCATAAGTGGAATAGAGACCCAGTACTTC.

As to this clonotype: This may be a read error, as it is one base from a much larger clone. The CDR3 loop reads CSARDRRAMNTKAFF. The CDR3 DNA reads TGCAGTGCTAGAGATCGGAGGGCCATGAACACTAAAGCTTTCTTT. The V gene is TRBV20-1, the J gene TRBJ1-1; D remains ambiguous. The CDR3 runs 15 residues. Looked up from germline, CDR1 is DFQATT and CDR2 is SNEGSKA (reference sequence).

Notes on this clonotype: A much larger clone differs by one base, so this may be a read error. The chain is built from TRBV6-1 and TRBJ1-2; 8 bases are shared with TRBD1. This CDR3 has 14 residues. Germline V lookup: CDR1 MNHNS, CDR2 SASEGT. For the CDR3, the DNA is TGTGCCAGCAGTCCAACAGGGGGTGACTATGACTACACCTTC. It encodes CASSPTGGDYDYTF.

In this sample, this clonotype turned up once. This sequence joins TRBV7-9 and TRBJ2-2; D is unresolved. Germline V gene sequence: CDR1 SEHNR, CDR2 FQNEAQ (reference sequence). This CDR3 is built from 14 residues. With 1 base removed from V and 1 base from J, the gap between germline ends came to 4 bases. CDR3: CASSLVLNTGELFF. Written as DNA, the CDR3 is TGTGCCAGCAGCTTAGTACTGAACACCGGGGAGCTGTTTTTT. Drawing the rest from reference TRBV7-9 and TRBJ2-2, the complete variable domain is DTGVSQNPRHKITKRGQNVTFRCDPISEHNRLYWYRQTLGQGPEFLTYFQNEAQLEKSRLLSDRFSAERPKGSFSTLEIQRTEQGDSAMYLCASSLVLNTGELFFGEGSRLTVL.

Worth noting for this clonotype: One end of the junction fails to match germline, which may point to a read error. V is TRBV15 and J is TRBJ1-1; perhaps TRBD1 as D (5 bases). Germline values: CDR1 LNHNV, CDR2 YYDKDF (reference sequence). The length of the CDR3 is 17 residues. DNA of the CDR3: TGTGCCACCAGCACCTCCCGTGGGGCAGAGTTGAACACTGAAGCTCTCTTT. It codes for CATSTSRGAELNTEALF.

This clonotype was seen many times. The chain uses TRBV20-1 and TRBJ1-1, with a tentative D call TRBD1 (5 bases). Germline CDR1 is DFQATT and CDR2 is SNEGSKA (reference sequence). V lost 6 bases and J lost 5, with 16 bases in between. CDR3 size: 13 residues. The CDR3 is CSAVGQLGTEAFF. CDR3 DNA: TGCAGTGCAGTTGGACAACTTGGGACTGAAGCTTTCTTT.

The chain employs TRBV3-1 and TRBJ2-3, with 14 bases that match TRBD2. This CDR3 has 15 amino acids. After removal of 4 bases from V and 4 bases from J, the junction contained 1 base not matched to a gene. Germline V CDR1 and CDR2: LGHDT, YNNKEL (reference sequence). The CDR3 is CASSRTSGRPDTQYF. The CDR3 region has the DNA TGTGCCAGCAGCCGGACTAGCGGGAGGCCAGATACGCAGTATTTT.